One sample yielded the 20 T cell receptor beta chains listed below, sequenced in a study of Ad26.COV2.S vaccination and SARS-CoV-2 variants. Some clones are missing from TCRdb's copy, which holds only in-frame ones; the method was immunoSEQ multiplex PCR. This sample yields 350,000 to 450,000 clones, of which about 90% are seen a single time; around 4% belongs to the top ten. This specimen was peripheral blood, taken after recovery from COVID-19. The receptors were gathered from a human donor who had recovered from COVID-19.

The CDR3 DNA reads TGTGCCAGCAGTTATAAGGGTTCAACTGAAGCTTTCTTT. Its protein product is CASSYKGSTEAFF. V gene TRBV6-5 combines with J gene TRBJ1-1; D is ambiguous. This CDR3 comprises 13 residues. Germline CDR1 reads MNHEY; CDR2 reads SVGAGI. With 3 bases removed from V and 5 bases from J, the gap between germline ends came to 10 bases.

V gene TRBV3-1 (or the pseudogene TRBV3-2) combines with J gene TRBJ2-1; possible D gene TRBD1, 5 bases. CDR3 length: 12 amino acids. V was shortened by 4 bases and J by 15 bases, with 16 bases between the two germline ends. CDR1 is LGHDT and CDR2 is YNNKEL in the germline V gene (reference sequence). The CDR3 protein is CASSRGALSRFF. The CDR3 nucleotides read TGTGCCAGCAGCCGGGGCGCCCTTTCACGGTTCTTC.

This chain uses TRBV15 with TRBJ1-1, with unresolved D. Germline CDR1 reads LNHNV; CDR2 reads YYDKDF (reference sequence). This CDR3 is 14 amino acids long. The V and J ends lost 1 base and 1 base respectively, with 7 bases between them. Here the CDR3 reads CATSRVGGNTEAFF. DNA of the CDR3: TGTGCCACCAGCAGAGTTGGAGGGAACACTGAAGCTTTCTTT.

The sample holds one count of this clone. The chain uses TRBV13 and TRBJ1-6; D may be TRBD1 (6 bases). Trimming pared 5 bases from V and 10 bases from J, leaving 15 bases between. The germline gives CDR1 PRHDT, CDR2 FYEKMQ (reference sequence). The CDR3 has 14 amino acids. For the CDR3, the DNA is TGTGCCAGCAGCCGATACAGGGACGGCTCACCCCTCCACTTT. It specifies CASSRYRDGSPLHF.

This chain uses TRBV7-2 with TRBJ1-2; D remains unclear. Trimming removed 5 bases at V and 8 bases at J, with 24 bases between. This CDR3 has 16 residues. Germline lookup yields CDR1 SGHTA and CDR2 FQGNSA. CDR3 region: CASSTPRITAPGGYTF. The DNA of the CDR3 is TGTGCCAGCAGCACCCCGCGCATCACAGCTCCCGGGGGCTACACCTTC.

This clone showed up just once. This chain joins TRBV5-6 and TRBJ2-1, with 8 bases identical to TRBD1. Per germline, CDR1 SGHDT and CDR2 YYEEEE. The CDR3 has 11 residues. V lost 4 bases, J lost 13 bases, and 4 bases stayed unmatched. The CDR3 coding sequence is TGTGCCAGCAGCCACGACAGGGGCCAGTTCTTC. Its translation: CASSHDRGQFF.

V gene TRBV9 combines with J gene TRBJ2-1; maybe TRBD2 (6 bases). V was shortened by 0 bases and J by 6 bases, with 13 bases between the two germline ends. The CDR3 sequence is 15 residues long. Per the germline V gene, CDR1 is SGDLS and CDR2 is YYNGEE. The CDR3 DNA reads as TGTGCCAGCAGCGTAGATGGGGGGATCCCCAATGAGCAGTTCTTC. As protein: CASSVDGGIPNEQFF.

This chain links TRBV27 with TRBJ2-5; 8 positions match TRBD2. J was trimmed by 5 bases and V by 2 bases; bases with no gene match: 13. This CDR3 is 17 amino acids long. Germline CDR1 and CDR2: MNHEY and SMNVEV (reference sequence). CDR3 coding DNA: TGTGCCAGCAGTTTAAAGTTTCGGAGCGGGGGAGGGGAGACCCAGTACTTC. Its protein product is CASSLKFRSGGGETQYF.

V usage is TRBV12-5 and J usage is TRBJ2-5; 11 nucleotides line up with TRBD2. The V segment lost 6 bases and the J segment 1 base; nucleotides outside the gene matches: 7. Germline CDR1 reads LGHNT; CDR2 reads FRNRAP. The CDR3 extends over 16 amino acids. CDR3 protein: CASGAGTSGPQETQYF. CDR3 DNA: TGTGCTAGTGGCGCAGGGACTAGCGGTCCCCAAGAGACCCAGTACTTC.

The genes are TRBV6-6 and TRBJ1-1, with 7 positions matching TRBD1. This CDR3 has 13 residues. Trimming at V came to 10 bases and at J to 0 bases, leaving 5 bases not matched to a gene. CDR1 is MNHNY, CDR2 SVGAGI, per germline (reference sequence). In nucleotides, the CDR3 is TGTGCCACTGGGACAGAAATGAACACTGAAGCTTTCTTT. The encoded protein is CATGTEMNTEAFF.

This clone was observed a handful of times. The chain links TRBV6-5 to TRBJ1-2, with TRBD1 matching over 8 bases. There are 14 residues in the CDR3. The V gene's germline CDR1 is MNHEY and CDR2 SVGAGI. Trimming removed 6 bases from V and 5 bases from J; junction bases left unmatched: 8. The CDR3 loop reads CASRPTGVQYGYTF. The CDR3 DNA reads as TGTGCCAGCAGACCGACAGGGGTCCAATATGGCTACACCTTC.

The chain uses TRBV27 and TRBJ2-7; the D gene is possibly TRBD1 (6 bases). From germline, CDR1 is MNHEY and CDR2 SMNVEV (reference sequence). The CDR3 has 15 residues. V shed 6 bases and J shed 3 bases, with 18 bases lying between them. The CDR3 DNA is TGTGCCAGCAGGGCCTCAAGCCGGGACAACTACGAGCAGTACTTC. It specifies CASRASSRDNYEQYF.

The chain joins TRBV6-2 or TRBV6-3 to TRBJ2-1; 14 nucleotides agree with TRBD2. Germline V CDR1 and CDR2: MNHEY, SVGEGT. J was trimmed by 0 bases and V by 4 bases; bases with no gene match: 5. CDR3 length equals 18 residues. CDR3 in DNA: TGTGCCAGCAGTTCCCGGACTAGCGGGGGGCTCTCCTACAATGAGCAGTTCTTC. Protein sequence: CASSSRTSGGLSYNEQFF.

This clone was seen more than once but under ten times. This chain links TRBV7-4 with TRBJ1-5, with unresolved D. Germline CDR1 and CDR2: SGHVT and SQSDAQ. V was shortened by 4 bases and J by 2 bases, with 0 bases between the two germline ends. CDR3 length equals 11 residues. The CDR3 spells CASSCNQPQHF. In DNA form, the CDR3 reads TGTGCCAGCAGCTGCAATCAGCCCCAGCATTTT.

The gene calls are TRBV10-1 and TRBJ2-1; 11 nucleotides agree with TRBD2. Looked up from germline, CDR1 is WNHNN and CDR2 is SYGVQD (reference sequence). The CDR3 runs to 15 residues. V lost 3 bases to trimming and J lost 7 bases; unmatched junction nucleotides: 5. The CDR3 nucleotides read TGCGCCAGCAGTGAACTAGCGGGGGTTATGAATGAGCAGTTCTTC. Protein sequence: CASSELAGVMNEQFF.

The chain employs TRBV5-6 and TRBJ1-2, with a tentative D call TRBD1 (6 bases). The germline CDR1 and CDR2 sequences are SGHDT and YYEEEE. Trimming took 2 bases from V and 8 from J, leaving 13 bases between them. The CDR3 has 13 residues. The CDR3 spells CASSFTGSGGYTF. The CDR3, as DNA: TGTGCCAGCAGCTTTACAGGGTCGGGAGGCTACACCTTC.

This chain joins TRBV19 and TRBJ1-2, with D uncertain. V dropped 4 bases and J dropped 6 bases, with 9 bases sitting between them. CDR3 size: 12 residues. CDR1 and CDR2 (germline): LNHDA, SQIVND (reference sequence). The CDR3 sequence: CASSNTADGYTF. The CDR3 DNA reads TGTGCCAGTAGTAACACCGCGGATGGCTACACCTTC.

The gene calls are TRBV7-2 and TRBJ2-7; no reliable D call. This CDR3 contains 14 residues. In germline, CDR1 is SGHTA, CDR2 FQGNSA. V was clipped by 2 bases and J by 2 bases, with 10 bases between them. The CDR3 sequence is CASSLLPSPYEQYF. The CDR3 nucleotides read TGTGCCAGCAGCTTACTACCGAGCCCCTACGAGCAGTACTTC.

The chain combines TRBV29-1 with TRBJ2-6; 9 bases are shared with TRBD1. This CDR3 contains 18 residues. Germline CDR1 SQVTM, CDR2 ANQGSEA. V was clipped by 1 base and J by 0 bases; unmatched bases: 7. CDR3 in DNA: TGCAGCGTTGAAGGTGCGACAGGGGGATACTCTGGGGCCAACGTCCTGACTTTC. Encoded protein: CSVEGATGGYSGANVLTF.

V is TRBV7-2 and J is TRBJ2-2; D is ambiguous. The germline V gene has CDR1 SGHTA and CDR2 FQGNSA. The CDR3 runs to 15 residues. V was trimmed by 4 bases and J by 1 base, leaving 10 bases between them. The CDR3 bases are TGTGCCAGCAGCTATATACCACGGAACACCGGGGAGCTGTTTTTT. Translation gives CASSYIPRNTGELFF.